The 30 T cell receptor beta chains in this list originate from one sample, sequenced in a study of blood T cell repertoires in COVID-19 (dated by TCRdb to 2018 to 2021). Receptors were amplified or captured by the immunoSEQ multiplex PCR assay. TCRdb took over this immuneACCESS table, retaining in-frame rearrangements with V and J assigned. Such tables are incomplete; in checked studies, under half of the missing clones stem from an unresolved V gene, and the remainder is unexplained. The sample data list 200,000 to 300,000 clones, and roughly 91% of these were observed just once. Approximately 3.7% of the sample rests with the top ten. Sequencing was performed on PBMCs or T cells enriched from blood (not recorded which). The receptor source for this set is a woman in her twenties or thirties who had recovered from COVID-19.

The rearrangement uses TRBV5-1 and TRBJ2-3; TRBD1 is a possible D gene (7 bases). The V gene's germline CDR1 is SGHRS and CDR2 YFSETQ. The CDR3 runs 15 residues. The V end was cut by 4 bases, the J end by 0 bases, with 12 bases between. CDR3 DNA sequence: TGCGCCAGCAGCCAGACAGGGACTAGCACAGATACGCAGTATTTT. Its protein product is CASSQTGTSTDTQYF.

The V gene is TRBV19, the J gene TRBJ2-1; 9 bases fit TRBD2. CDR3 length equals 18 residues. Germline V gene data show CDR1 as LNHDA and CDR2 as SQIVND (reference sequence). The V gene end was trimmed by 6 bases and the J gene end by 0 bases; junction bases not matched to a gene: 12. CDR3 residues: CASSRYPSGTRSYNEQFF. CDR3 in DNA: TGTGCCAGTAGCCGGTATCCTAGCGGGACTCGCTCCTACAATGAGCAGTTCTTC.

V usage is TRBV7-3 and J usage is TRBJ2-3; 7 bases are shared with TRBD2. Germline trimming cut 5 bases from V and 5 bases from J; bases unmatched to any gene: 7. CDR3 length equals 14 residues. CDR1 is SGHTA, CDR2 FQGTGA, per germline. The CDR3 sequence is CASSPKAGVDTQYF. DNA for the CDR3: TGTGCCAGCAGCCCCAAGGCGGGAGTAGATACGCAGTATTTT.

This chain connects TRBV7-9 to TRBJ2-1, with TRBD1 identical over 8 bases. The CDR3 extends over 16 amino acids. Germline CDR1 and CDR2: SEHNR and FQNEAQ (reference sequence). V lost 5 bases and J lost 5; bases outside the gene matches: 11. This chain's CDR3 is CASSPTDRGRNNEQFF. The CDR3 DNA sequence: TGTGCCAGCAGCCCTACCGACAGGGGAAGGAACAATGAGCAGTTCTTC. The full variable domain, rest sourced from reference TRBV7-9 and TRBJ2-1, is DTGVSQNPRHKITKRGQNVTFRCDPISEHNRLYWYRQTLGQGPEFLTYFQNEAQLEKSRLLSDRFSAERPKGSFSTLEIQRTEQGDSAMYLCASSPTDRGRNNEQFFGPGTRLTVL.

This chain joins TRBV28 and TRBJ2-6; weak D call: TRBD1 (6 bases). The CDR3 runs to 16 residues. CDR1 MDHEN and CDR2 SYDVKM come from the germline V gene. The V gene lost 4 bases and the J gene lost 2 bases, with 12 bases spanning the gap. The chain's CDR3 is CASSSATGTGANVLTF. The CDR3 nucleotides are TGTGCCAGCAGTTCGGCCACAGGGACTGGGGCCAACGTCCTGACTTTC.

This clone was counted only a few times. The chain combines TRBV5-1 with TRBJ1-4; perhaps TRBD1 as D (6 bases). Germline V lookup: CDR1 SGHRS, CDR2 YFSETQ. This CDR3 is 14 amino acids long. V was trimmed by 2 bases and J by 7 bases, leaving 12 bases between them. CDR3 nucleotide sequence: TGCGCCAGCAGCTTTGGACAGCCAAGTGAAAAACTGTTTTTT. Amino acids: CASSFGQPSEKLFF.

The J gene is TRBJ1-1, the V gene TRBV19; tentatively, D is TRBD1 (6 bases). The CDR3 totals 14 residues. Deletions cut 7 bases from V and 10 bases from J, with 22 bases between. The germline gives CDR1 LNHDA, CDR2 SQIVND (reference sequence). CDR3 region: CASTQTGGVSSAFF. Written as DNA, the CDR3 is TGTGCCAGTACCCAAACGGGGGGCGTAAGTTCAGCTTTCTTT.

The chain carries TRBV3-1 (or the pseudogene TRBV3-2) and TRBJ2-2, with 7 bases lining up with TRBD1. J was trimmed by 2 bases and V by 2 bases; bases with no gene match: 17. The CDR3 is made up of 20 amino acids. Germline lookup yields CDR1 LGHDT and CDR2 YNNKEL (reference sequence). The CDR3 loop is CASSQFFRGKGAVNTGELFF. CDR3 bases: TGTGCCAGCAGCCAATTTTTTAGAGGAAAGGGGGCGGTCAACACCGGGGAGCTGTTTTTT.

The rearrangement uses TRBV4-2 and TRBJ2-5, with TRBD2 matching 14 bases. The CDR3 is 18 residues long. Trimming cost V 3 bases and J 3 bases; bases outside gene matches: 9. From germline, CDR1 is LGHNA and CDR2 YNFKEQ. CDR3 sequence reads: CASSHPVGLAGEEETQYF. The CDR3 bases are TGTGCCAGCAGCCATCCCGTGGGACTAGCGGGAGAGGAAGAGACCCAGTACTTC.

This clone showed up just a few times. The chain uses TRBV19 and TRBJ1-6, with D perhaps matching TRBD1 (5 bases). CDR3 length: 15 amino acids. From germline, CDR1 is LNHDA and CDR2 SQIVND (reference sequence). The V gene lost 9 bases and the J gene lost 3 bases, with 15 bases spanning the gap. The CDR3 reads CASSSGPSYNSPLHF. CDR3 DNA: TGTGCCAGCTCCTCAGGGCCAAGCTATAATTCACCCCTCCACTTT.

The genes are TRBV28 and TRBJ2-1, with D uncertain. This CDR3 has 13 amino acids. Germline V gives CDR1 MDHEN, CDR2 SYDVKM. V lost 7 bases to trimming and J lost 0 bases, with 7 bases between them. CDR3 amino acids: CASIQSSYNEQFF. In nucleotides, the CDR3 is TGTGCCAGCATACAGAGCTCCTACAATGAGCAGTTCTTC.

This clone was seen only a few times. The CDR3 reads CASATEAYEQYF. The CDR3 nucleotides are TGTGCCAGCGCGACGGAGGCCTACGAGCAGTACTTC. V gene TRBV6-5 combines with J gene TRBJ2-7; tentative D call: TRBD2 (5 bases). Between the trimmed V and J ends, which lost 8 bases and 2 bases, there was a span of 10 bases. This CDR3 has 12 residues. Germline CDR1 is MNHEY and CDR2 is SVGAGI.

This chain uses TRBV19 with TRBJ1-1; TRBD1 matches 7 bases. Trimming took 1 base from V and 2 from J; bases not matched to a gene: 4. The germline V gene encodes CDR1 LNHDA and CDR2 SQIVND (reference sequence). This CDR3 region has 15 residues. The CDR3 nucleotides read TGTGCCAGTAGTATAGTCAGGGGGGCAAACACTGAAGCTTTCTTT. Amino acid sequence: CASSIVRGANTEAFF.

The CDR3 bases are TGTGCCATCAGAGAATCGACAGGGCTCTCCTATGGCTACACCTTC. This translates into CAIRESTGLSYGYTF. This chain uses TRBV10-3 with TRBJ1-2; 7 bases are shared with TRBD1. CDR3 length: 15 residues. J was trimmed by 4 bases and V by 6 bases; bases with no gene match: 11. In germline, CDR1 is ENHRY, CDR2 SYGVKD.

The CDR3 reads CASSSEGQIAKNIQYF. The CDR3 DNA reads as TGTGCCAGCAGTTCTGAGGGCCAGATAGCCAAAAACATTCAGTACTTC. The chain is built from TRBV7-9 and TRBJ2-4; tentative D call: TRBD2 (5 bases). CDR1 is SEHNR and CDR2 is FQNEAQ in the germline V gene (reference sequence). V was cut by 6 bases and J by 0 bases, with 15 bases left in between. The length of the CDR3 is 16 residues.

The V and J genes are TRBV10-3 and TRBJ1-2; D gene ambiguous. Germline CDR1 is ENHRY and CDR2 is SYGVKD. Trimming removed 3 bases at V and 2 bases at J, with 13 bases between. The CDR3 contains 15 residues. The CDR3, as DNA: TGTGCCATCAGTGATGTGGGAACGGGGAACTATGGCTACACCTTC. Its translation is CAISDVGTGNYGYTF.

The chain links TRBV7-2 to TRBJ2-2, with unresolved D. Germline V gene data show CDR1 as SGHTA and CDR2 as FQGNSA. This CDR3 is 14 amino acids long. Trimming removed 4 bases from V and 3 bases from J, with 9 bases in between. The CDR3 loop is CASSSYRDTGELFF. In DNA form, the CDR3 reads TGTGCCAGCAGCTCTTACCGGGACACCGGGGAGCTGTTTTTT. Supplemented by reference TRBV7-2 and TRBJ2-2, the full variable domain reads GAGVSQSPSNKVTEKGKDVELRCDPISGHTALYWYRQSLGQGLEFLIYFQGNSAPDKSGLPSDRFSAERTGGSVSTLTIQRTQQEDSAVYLCASSSYRDTGELFFGEGSRLTVL.

The chain has TRBV3-1 (or the pseudogene TRBV3-2) and TRBJ2-7; the D gene is possibly TRBD1 (6 bases). The CDR3 has 13 residues. V shed 1 base and J shed 2 bases, with 6 bases lying between them. CDR1 and CDR2 from the germline V gene are LGHDT and YNNKEL (reference sequence). CDR3 coding DNA: TGTGCCAGCAGCCAAGGGGGGCCCTACGAGCAGTACTTC. Its protein is CASSQGGPYEQYF.

The V call is TRBV4-3, the J call TRBJ1-4, with 7 bases identical to TRBD1. V shed 4 bases, J shed 5 bases, and the junction held 10 bases outside the gene matches. The CDR3 runs to 16 residues. Germline CDR1 LGHNA, CDR2 YSLEER. The CDR3 DNA reads TGCGCCAGCAGCCCAAATCCGGGACAGCTGAATGAAAAACTGTTTTTT. This gives the protein CASSPNPGQLNEKLFF.

The chain combines TRBV5-1 with TRBJ1-1; maybe TRBD1 (5 bases). Germline V gives CDR1 SGHRS, CDR2 YFSETQ. The CDR3 length is 15 residues. Trimming left V 6 bases short and J 4 bases short, with 19 bases between. CDR3 protein: CASTHGRWGATEAFF. The CDR3 region has the DNA TGCGCCAGCACGCATGGGCGATGGGGCGCCACTGAAGCTTTCTTT.

The CDR3: CASSSVAGGGADTQYF. CDR3 in DNA: TGTGCCAGCAGCTCAGTAGCGGGAGGTGGGGCAGATACGCAGTATTTT. The V gene is TRBV7-9, the J gene TRBJ2-3; TRBD2 matches 10 bases. Germline values: CDR1 SEHNR, CDR2 FQNEAQ (reference sequence). V was clipped by 4 bases and J by 4 bases; unmatched bases: 8. The CDR3 is 16 residues long. Drawing the rest from reference TRBV7-9 and TRBJ2-3, the complete variable domain is DTGVSQNPRHKITKRGQNVTFRCDPISEHNRLYWYRQTLGQGPEFLTYFQNEAQLEKSRLLSDRFSAERPKGSFSTLEIQRTEQGDSAMYLCASSSVAGGGADTQYFGPGTRLTVL.

The V and J genes are TRBV18 and TRBJ1-2; 8 bases map to TRBD1. Germline V gene data show CDR1 as KGHSH and CDR2 as LQKENI. The CDR3 length is 12 residues. The ends lost 2 bases at V and 10 bases at J; junction bases unmatched: 3. The CDR3 is CASSPGQGPYTF. In DNA, the CDR3 is TGTGCCAGCTCACCAGGACAGGGCCCCTACACCTTC.

The chain joins TRBV2 to TRBJ2-2; D gene ambiguous. V lost 4 bases, J lost 2 bases, and 11 bases lay in between. Germline-derived CDR1 and CDR2 are SNHLY and FYNNEI. This CDR3 is built from 15 residues. CDR3 protein: CASSGNRANTGELFF. In nucleotides, the CDR3 is TGTGCCAGCAGTGGAAACAGAGCTAACACCGGGGAGCTGTTTTTT. The entire variable domain, with the rest obtained from reference TRBV2 and TRBJ2-2, is as follows: EPEVTQTPSHQVTQMGQEVILRCVPISNHLYFYWYRQILGQKVEFLVSFYNNEISEKSEIFDDQFSVERPDGSNFTLKIRSTKLEDSAMYFCASSGNRANTGELFFGEGSRLTVL.

The chain is built from TRBV19 and TRBJ1-3; possibly TRBD1 for D (5 bases). V dropped 5 bases and J dropped 2 bases, with 10 bases sitting between them. This CDR3 region has 14 residues. CDR1 and CDR2 from the germline V gene are LNHDA and SQIVND (reference sequence). CDR3 sequence: CASSQQVTGNTIYF. The CDR3 coding sequence is TGTGCCAGTAGTCAACAGGTTACTGGAAACACCATATATTTT. Full variable domain (remainder filled in from reference TRBV19 and TRBJ1-3): DGGITQSPKYLFRKEGQNVTLSCEQNLNHDAMYWYRQDPGQGLRLIYYSQIVNDFQKGDIAEGYSVSREKKESFPLTVTSAQKNPTAFYLCASSQQVTGNTIYFGEGSWLTVV.

This chain joins TRBV6-5 and TRBJ1-4; the D gene is possibly TRBD1 (5 bases). Deletions cut 10 bases from V and 5 bases from J, with 17 bases between. The CDR3 loop spans 14 amino acids. Germline CDR1 is MNHEY and CDR2 is SVGAGI. As DNA, the CDR3 is TGTGCCACCGAAAGGGGCGGATCCAATGAAAAACTGTTTTTT. Its protein is CATERGGSNEKLFF.

The chain uses TRBV7-2 and TRBJ1-1; D may be TRBD1 (6 bases). Germline V CDR1 and CDR2: SGHTA, FQGNSA. V lost 2 bases and J lost 6, with 16 bases in between. CDR3 length: 15 residues. CDR3 coding DNA: TGTGCCAGCAGCTTATTATTCGGGTACAGGGCTGAAGCTTTCTTT. Translating gives CASSLLFGYRAEAFF.

This chain connects TRBV28 to TRBJ2-7; 9 bases fit TRBD1. Germline CDR1 reads MDHEN; CDR2 reads SYDVKM. Trimming at V came to 1 base and at J to 7 bases, leaving 8 bases not matched to a gene. This CDR3 is built from 15 residues. The DNA for the CDR3 is TGTGCCAGCAGTTTATTCGGACAGGGGACCTGGGAGCAGTACTTC. This sequence encodes CASSLFGQGTWEQYF.

This clone was seen only a few times. This chain's CDR3 is CASSSRRSRGNTGELFF. As DNA, the CDR3 is TGTGCCAGCAGCTCCCGGAGGAGCAGGGGCAACACCGGGGAGCTGTTTTTT. The gene calls are TRBV7-8 and TRBJ2-2; a possible D gene is TRBD1 (6 bases). This CDR3 has 17 residues. Germline CDR1 reads SGHVS; CDR2 reads FQNEAQ. The V and J ends lost 4 bases and 2 bases respectively, with 17 bases between them.

This rearrangement joins TRBV6-2 or TRBV6-3 to TRBJ1-5, with 9 bases matching TRBD1. The CDR3 contains 15 residues. Germline trimming cut 6 bases from V and 7 bases from J; bases unmatched to any gene: 10. CDR1 is MNHEY and CDR2 is SVGEGT in the germline V gene. CDR3: CASSWGQGSRQPQHF. The DNA for the CDR3 is TGTGCCAGCAGCTGGGGACAGGGAAGTCGACAGCCCCAGCATTTT.

The V gene is TRBV3-1 (or the pseudogene TRBV3-2), the J gene TRBJ1-3; D is uncertain. With 1 base removed from V and 0 bases from J, the gap between germline ends came to 7 bases. The CDR3 spans 15 residues. CDR1 and CDR2 (germline): LGHDT, YNNKEL (reference sequence). The CDR3 spells CASSQVGVSGNTIYF. The CDR3 DNA is TGTGCCAGCAGCCAAGTCGGAGTCTCTGGAAACACCATATATTTT.